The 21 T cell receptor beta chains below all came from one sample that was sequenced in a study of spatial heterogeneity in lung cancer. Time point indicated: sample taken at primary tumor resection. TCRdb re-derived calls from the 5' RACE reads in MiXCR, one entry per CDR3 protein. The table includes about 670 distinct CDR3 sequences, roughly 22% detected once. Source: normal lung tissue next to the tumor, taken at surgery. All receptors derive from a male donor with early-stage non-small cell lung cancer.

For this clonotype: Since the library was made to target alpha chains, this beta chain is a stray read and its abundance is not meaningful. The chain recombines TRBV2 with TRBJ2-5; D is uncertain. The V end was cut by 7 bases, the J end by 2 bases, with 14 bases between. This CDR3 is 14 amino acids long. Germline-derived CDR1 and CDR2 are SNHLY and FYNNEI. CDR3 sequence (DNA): TGTGCCAGCACTAGAAGATGGGGTCAAGAGACCCAGTACTTC. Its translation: CASTRRWGQETQYF.

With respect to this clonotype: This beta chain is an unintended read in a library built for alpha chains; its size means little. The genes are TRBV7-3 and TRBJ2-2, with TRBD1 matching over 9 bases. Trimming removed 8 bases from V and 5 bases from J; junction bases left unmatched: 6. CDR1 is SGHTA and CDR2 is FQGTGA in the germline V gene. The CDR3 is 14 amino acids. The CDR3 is CASATGGSTGELFF. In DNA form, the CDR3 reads TGTGCCAGCGCTACAGGGGGCTCAACCGGGGAGCTGTTTTTT.

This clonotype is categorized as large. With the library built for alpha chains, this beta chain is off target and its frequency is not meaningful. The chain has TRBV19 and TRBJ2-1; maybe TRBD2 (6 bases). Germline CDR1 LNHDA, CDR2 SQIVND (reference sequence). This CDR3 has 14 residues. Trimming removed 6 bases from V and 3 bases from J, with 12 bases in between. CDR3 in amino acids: CASSRDSNYNEQFF. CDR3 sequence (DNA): TGTGCCAGTAGCCGGGACTCCAACTACAATGAGCAGTTCTTC.

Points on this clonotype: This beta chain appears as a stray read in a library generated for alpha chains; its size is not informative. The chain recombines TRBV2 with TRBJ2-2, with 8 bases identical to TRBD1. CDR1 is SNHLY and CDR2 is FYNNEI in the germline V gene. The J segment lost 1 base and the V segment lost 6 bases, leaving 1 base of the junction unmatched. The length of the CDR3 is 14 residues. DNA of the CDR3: TGTGCCAGCAGGGACAGGGAGAACACCGGGGAGCTGTTTTTT. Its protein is CASRDRENTGELFF.

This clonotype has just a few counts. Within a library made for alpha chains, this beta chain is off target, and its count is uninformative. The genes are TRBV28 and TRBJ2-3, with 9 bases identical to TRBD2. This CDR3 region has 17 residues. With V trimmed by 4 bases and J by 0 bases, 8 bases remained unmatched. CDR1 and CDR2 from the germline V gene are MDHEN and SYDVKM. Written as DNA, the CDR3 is TGTGCCAGCAGTTCCCCTCTAGCGGGGCGAAGCACAGATACGCAGTATTTT. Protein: CASSSPLAGRSTDTQYF.

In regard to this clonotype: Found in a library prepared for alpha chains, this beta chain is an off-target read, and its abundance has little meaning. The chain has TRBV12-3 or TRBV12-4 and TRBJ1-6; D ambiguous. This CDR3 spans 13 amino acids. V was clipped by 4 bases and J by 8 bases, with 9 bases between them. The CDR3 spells CASSSNWDSPLHF. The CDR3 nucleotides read TGTGCCAGCAGTTCTAACTGGGATTCACCCCTCCACTTT.

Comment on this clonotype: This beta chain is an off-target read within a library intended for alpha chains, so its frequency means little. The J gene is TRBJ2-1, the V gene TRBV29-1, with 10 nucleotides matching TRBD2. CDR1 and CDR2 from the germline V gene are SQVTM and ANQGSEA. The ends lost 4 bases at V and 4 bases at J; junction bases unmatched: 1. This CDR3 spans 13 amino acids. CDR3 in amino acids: CSVAAGGYNEQFF. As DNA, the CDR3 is TGCAGCGTTGCAGCGGGAGGGTACAATGAGCAGTTCTTC.

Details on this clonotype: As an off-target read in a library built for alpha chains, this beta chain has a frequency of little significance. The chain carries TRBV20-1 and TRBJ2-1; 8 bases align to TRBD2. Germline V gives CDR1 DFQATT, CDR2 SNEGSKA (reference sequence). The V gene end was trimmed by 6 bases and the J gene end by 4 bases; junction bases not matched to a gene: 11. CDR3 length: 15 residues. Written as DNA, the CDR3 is TGCAGTGCGCCAGTCAGCGGGGGCGAATACAATGAGCAGTTCTTC. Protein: CSAPVSGGEYNEQFF.

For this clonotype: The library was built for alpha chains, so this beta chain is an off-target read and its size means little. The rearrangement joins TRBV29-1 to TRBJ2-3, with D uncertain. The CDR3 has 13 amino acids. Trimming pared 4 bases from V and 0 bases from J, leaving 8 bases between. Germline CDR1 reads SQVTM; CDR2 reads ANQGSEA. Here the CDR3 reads CSVVGTSTDTQYF. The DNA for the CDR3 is TGCAGCGTTGTGGGTACTAGCACAGATACGCAGTATTTT.

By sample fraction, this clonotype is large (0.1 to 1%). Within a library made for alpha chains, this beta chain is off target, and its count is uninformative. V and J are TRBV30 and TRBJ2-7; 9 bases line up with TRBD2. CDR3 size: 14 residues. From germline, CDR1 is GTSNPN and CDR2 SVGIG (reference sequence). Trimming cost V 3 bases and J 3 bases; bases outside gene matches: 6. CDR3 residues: CAWRMIAGDYEQYF. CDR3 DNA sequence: TGTGCCTGGAGGATGATAGCGGGAGACTACGAGCAGTACTTC.

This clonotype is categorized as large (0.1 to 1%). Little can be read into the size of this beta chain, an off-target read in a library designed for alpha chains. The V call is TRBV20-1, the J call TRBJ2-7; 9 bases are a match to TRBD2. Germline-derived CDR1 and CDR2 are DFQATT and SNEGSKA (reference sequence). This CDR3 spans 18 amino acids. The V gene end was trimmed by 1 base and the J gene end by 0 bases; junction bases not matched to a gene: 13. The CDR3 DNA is TGCAGTGCTAGAGGGGGAGATAGCGGGGGCCCTAGCTCCTACGAGCAGTACTTC. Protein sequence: CSARGGDSGGPSSYEQYF.

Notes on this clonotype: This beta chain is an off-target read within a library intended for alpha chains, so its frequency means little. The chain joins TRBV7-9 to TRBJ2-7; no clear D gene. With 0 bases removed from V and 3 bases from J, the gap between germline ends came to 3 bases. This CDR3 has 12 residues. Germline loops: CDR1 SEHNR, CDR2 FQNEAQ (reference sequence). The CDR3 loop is CASSLAFYEQYF. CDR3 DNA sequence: TGTGCCAGCAGCTTAGCGTTCTACGAGCAGTACTTC.

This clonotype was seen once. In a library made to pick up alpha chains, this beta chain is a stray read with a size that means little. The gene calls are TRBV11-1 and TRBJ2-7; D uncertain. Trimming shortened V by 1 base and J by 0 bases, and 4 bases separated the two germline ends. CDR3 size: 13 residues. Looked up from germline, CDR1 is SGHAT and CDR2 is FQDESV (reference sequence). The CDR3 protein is CASSLVVSYEQYF. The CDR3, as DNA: TGTGCCAGCAGCTTAGTCGTCTCCTACGAGCAGTACTTC. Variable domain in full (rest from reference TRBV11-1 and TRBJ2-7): EAEVAQSPRYKITEKSQAVAFWCDPISGHATLYWYRQILGQGPELLVQFQDESVVDDSQLPKDRFSAERLKGVDSTLKIQPAELGDSAMYLCASSLVVSYEQYFGPGTRLTVT.

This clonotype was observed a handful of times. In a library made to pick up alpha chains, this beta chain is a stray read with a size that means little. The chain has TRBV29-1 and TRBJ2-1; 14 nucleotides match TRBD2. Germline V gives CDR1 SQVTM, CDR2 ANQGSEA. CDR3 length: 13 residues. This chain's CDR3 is CSGLAGGYNEQFF. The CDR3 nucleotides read TGCAGTGGACTAGCGGGAGGTTACAATGAGCAGTTCTTC.

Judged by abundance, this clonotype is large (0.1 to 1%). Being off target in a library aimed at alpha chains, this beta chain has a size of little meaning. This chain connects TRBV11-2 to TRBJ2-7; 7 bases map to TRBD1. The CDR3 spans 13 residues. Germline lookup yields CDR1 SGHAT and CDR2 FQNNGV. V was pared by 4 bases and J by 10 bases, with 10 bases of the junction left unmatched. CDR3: CASSSSRDSLQYF. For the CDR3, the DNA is TGTGCCAGCAGCTCATCCCGGGACAGCCTACAGTACTTC.

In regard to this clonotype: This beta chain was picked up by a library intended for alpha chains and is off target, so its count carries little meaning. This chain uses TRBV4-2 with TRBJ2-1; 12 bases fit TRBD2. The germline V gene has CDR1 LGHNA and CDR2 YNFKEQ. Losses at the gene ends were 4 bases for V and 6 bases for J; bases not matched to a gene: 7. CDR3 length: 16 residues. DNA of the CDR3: TGTGCCAGCAGCCTCCTGACTAGCGGGAGCATCAATGAGCAGTTCTTC. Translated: CASSLLTSGSINEQFF.

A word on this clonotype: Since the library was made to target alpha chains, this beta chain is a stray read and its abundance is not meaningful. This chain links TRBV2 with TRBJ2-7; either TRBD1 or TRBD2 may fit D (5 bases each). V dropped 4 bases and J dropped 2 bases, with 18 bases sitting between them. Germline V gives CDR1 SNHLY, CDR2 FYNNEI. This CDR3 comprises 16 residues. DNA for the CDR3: TGTGCCAGCAGTGGCCCCGGGACGGCTCCTCCCTACGAGCAGTACTTC. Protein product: CASSGPGTAPPYEQYF.

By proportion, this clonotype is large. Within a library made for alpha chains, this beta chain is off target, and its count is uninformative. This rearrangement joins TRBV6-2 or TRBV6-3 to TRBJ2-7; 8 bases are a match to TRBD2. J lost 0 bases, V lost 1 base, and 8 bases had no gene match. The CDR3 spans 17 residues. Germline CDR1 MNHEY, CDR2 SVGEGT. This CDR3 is CASSYYAARGASYEQYF. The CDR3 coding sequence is TGTGCCAGCAGTTACTACGCTGCGCGGGGGGCCTCCTACGAGCAGTACTTC.

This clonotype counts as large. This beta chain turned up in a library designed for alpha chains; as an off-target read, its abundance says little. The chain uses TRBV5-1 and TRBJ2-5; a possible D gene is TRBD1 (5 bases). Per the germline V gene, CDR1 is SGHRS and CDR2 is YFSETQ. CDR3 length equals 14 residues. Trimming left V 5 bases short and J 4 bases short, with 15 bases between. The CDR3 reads CASRDQGSAETQYF. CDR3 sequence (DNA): TGCGCCAGCAGGGATCAGGGATCGGCAGAGACCCAGTACTTC.

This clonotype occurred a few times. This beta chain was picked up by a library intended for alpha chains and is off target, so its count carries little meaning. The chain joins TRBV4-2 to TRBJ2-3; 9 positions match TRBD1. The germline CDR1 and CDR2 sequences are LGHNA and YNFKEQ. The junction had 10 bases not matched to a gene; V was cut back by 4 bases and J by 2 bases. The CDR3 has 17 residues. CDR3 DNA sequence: TGTGCCAGCAGCCTCCGGACAGGGGCTGGAGACACAGATACGCAGTATTTT. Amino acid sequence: CASSLRTGAGDTDTQYF.

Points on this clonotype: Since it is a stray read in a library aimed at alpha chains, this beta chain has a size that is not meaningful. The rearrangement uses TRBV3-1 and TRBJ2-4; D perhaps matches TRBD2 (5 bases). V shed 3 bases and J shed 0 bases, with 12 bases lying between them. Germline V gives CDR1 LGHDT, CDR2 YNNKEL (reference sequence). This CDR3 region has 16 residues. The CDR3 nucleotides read TGTGCCAGCAGCCACACGGGGAGTTTAGCCAAAAACATTCAGTACTTC. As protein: CASSHTGSLAKNIQYF.